This entry lists 19 T cell receptor beta chains sequenced from one sample in a study of response to subunit inactivated influenza vaccine. One entry per CDR3 protein results from TCRdb running MiXCR on the RT-PCR reads. The sample yields about 240,000 distinct CDR3 sequences, 12% seen once. This sample comprised non-naive T cells sorted from PBMCs, obtained 14 to 15 days before vaccination. These receptor sequences come from a man between 45 and 60 years old who received an inactivated influenza vaccine.

The chain carries TRBV24-1 and TRBJ2-1; 7 positions agree with TRBD2. This CDR3 comprises 14 residues. Trimming at V came to 5 bases and at J to 2 bases, leaving 2 bases not matched to a gene. The germline V gene has CDR1 KGHDR and CDR2 SFDVKD. The CDR3 DNA reads TGTGCCACCAGTGGCCTAGCGGCCTACAATGAGCAGTTCTTC. Amino acids: CATSGLAAYNEQFF.

This clonotype has a count of ten or more. The chain links TRBV12-3 or TRBV12-4 to TRBJ1-2; 8 bases map to TRBD1. This CDR3 comprises 16 residues. With 2 bases clipped from V and 6 bases from J, the junction kept 11 bases outside the gene matches. The CDR3 coding sequence is TGTGCCAGCAGTTTAATTTCAGCAGGGGGCTTGGATGGCTACACCTTC. It specifies CASSLISAGGLDGYTF.

This clonotype was recorded at least ten times. The rearrangement joins TRBV12-3 or TRBV12-4 to TRBJ2-2, with 14 bases aligning to TRBD2. The CDR3 consists of 16 residues. Losses at the gene ends were 7 bases for V and 8 bases for J; bases not matched to a gene: 9. The DNA of the CDR3 is TGTGCCAGCACCGCGACTAGCGGGAGGGCCGCGGGGGAGCTGTTTTTT. Translation: CASTATSGRAAGELFF.

The chain carries TRBV6-2 or TRBV6-3 and TRBJ2-3; D may correspond to TRBD1 or TRBD2 (5 bases each). Germline values: CDR1 MNHEY, CDR2 SVGEGT. V lost 2 bases and J lost 6, with 18 bases in between. The CDR3 sequence is 16 residues long. CDR3 DNA sequence: TGTGCCAGCAGTTACAGGGCAGGGAGCCCGTTGGATACGCAGTATTTT. Translated: CASSYRAGSPLDTQYF.

Concerning this clonotype itself: Mismatch with germline at one junction end may stem from a read error. The J gene is TRBJ1-2, the V gene TRBV7-2; tentative D call: TRBD1 (5 bases). The germline V gene has CDR1 SGHTA and CDR2 FQGNSA. CDR3 length: 14 amino acids. CDR3 residues: CATSRAGGGEGYTF. CDR3 sequence (DNA): TGTGCCACCAGCCGCGCGGGGGGGGGTGAGGGCTACACCTTC.

This clonotype was detected only a few times. The J gene is TRBJ1-5, the V gene TRBV12-3 or TRBV12-4; D may be TRBD1 (5 bases). The CDR3 loop spans 14 amino acids. V lost 5 bases and J lost 9, with 17 bases in between. CDR3 amino acids: CASSRTTETRPQHF. The DNA of the CDR3 is TGTGCCAGCAGTCGTACGACAGAAACCCGGCCCCAGCATTTT.

This clonotype was seen a few times. This chain links TRBV7-2 with TRBJ2-6; D uncertain. V dropped 3 bases and J dropped 1 base, with 7 bases sitting between them. Germline V gene sequence: CDR1 SGHTA, CDR2 FQGNSA. The CDR3 is 15 amino acids. As DNA, the CDR3 is TGTGCCAGCAGCTTCGGGCCTTCTGGGGCCAACGTCCTGACTTTC. Translating gives CASSFGPSGANVLTF. Looking up the rest from reference TRBV7-2 and TRBJ2-6 gives the full variable domain: GAGVSQSPSNKVTEKGKDVELRCDPISGHTALYWYRQSLGQGLEFLIYFQGNSAPDKSGLPSDRFSAERTGGSVSTLTIQRTQQEDSAVYLCASSFGPSGANVLTFGAGSRLTVL.

The chain couples TRBV6-2 or TRBV6-3 to TRBJ2-7; TRBD1 is a possible D gene (5 bases). With 6 bases removed from V and 4 bases from J, the gap between germline ends came to 16 bases. Germline CDR1 is MNHEY and CDR2 is SVGEGT. This CDR3 spans 14 amino acids. The CDR3 sequence: CASREDSRVYEQYF. CDR3 DNA sequence: TGTGCCAGCAGAGAAGACAGTCGGGTTTACGAGCAGTACTTC.

This clonotype has a count of ten or more. The gene calls are TRBV20-1 and TRBJ1-3; 7 positions agree with TRBD1. The CDR3 contains 13 residues. Per the germline V gene, CDR1 is DFQATT and CDR2 is SNEGSKA (reference sequence). DNA of the CDR3: TGCAGCCTTTCAGGGGGCTCTGGAAACACCATATATTTT. Translating gives CSLSGGSGNTIYF.

Concerning this clonotype itself: One end of the junction varies from germline; a read error may be responsible. This rearrangement joins TRBV6-5 to TRBJ1-1, with a weak D call TRBD1 (6 bases). The CDR3 has 14 residues. Germline V gives CDR1 MNHEY, CDR2 SVGAGI. CDR3 sequence reads: CVSSYGGGGNWAFF. CDR3 nucleotide sequence: TGTGTCAGCAGTTACGGAGGGGGGGGTAATTGGGCTTTCTTT.

This clonotype was seen a handful of times. The chain joins TRBV20-1 to TRBJ1-5; possibly TRBD1 for D (5 bases). The ends were cut back, 4 bases at V and 0 bases at J, with 10 bases in the middle. Looked up from germline, CDR1 is DFQATT and CDR2 is SNEGSKA (reference sequence). The CDR3 consists of 14 residues. The CDR3 sequence: CSANSGTSNQPQHF. CDR3 DNA sequence: TGCAGTGCTAACTCCGGGACTAGCAATCAGCCCCAGCATTTT.

This clonotype has just a few counts. This chain links TRBV28 with TRBJ1-6, with TRBD1 identical over 7 bases. Germline CDR1 MDHEN, CDR2 SYDVKM. Germline trimming cut 4 bases from V and 3 bases from J; bases unmatched to any gene: 6. The CDR3 totals 16 residues. In DNA, the CDR3 is TGTGCCAGCAGTTCTCCGTCAGGGGGCTATAATTCACCCCTCCACTTT. Translated, it gives CASSSPSGGYNSPLHF.

In its sample, this clonotype was seen many times. This sequence joins TRBV12-3 or TRBV12-4 and TRBJ1-3; D gene ambiguous. The CDR3 length is 13 residues. Trimming cost V 1 base and J 3 bases, with 4 bases left between them. Here the CDR3 DNA reads TGTGCCAGCAGTTTAGGTGGTGGAAACACCATATATTTT. This encodes CASSLGGGNTIYF.

The chain recombines TRBV6-5 with TRBJ2-1; 7 nucleotides match TRBD2. The CDR3 sequence is 18 residues long. After removal of 2 bases from V and 0 bases from J, the junction contained 10 bases not matched to a gene. Germline V gene lookup returns CDR1 MNHEY and CDR2 SVGAGI. CDR3 protein: CASSYGWGGKSSYNEQFF. The CDR3 nucleotides are TGTGCCAGCAGTTACGGCTGGGGGGGGAAGAGCTCCTACAATGAGCAGTTCTTC.

The chain uses TRBV11-3 and TRBJ2-2; D might be TRBD1 (5 bases). V was cut by 4 bases and J by 1 base, with 13 bases left in between. The CDR3 runs to 16 residues. Germline CDR1 is SGHNT and CDR2 is YENEEA. CDR3 nucleotide sequence: TGTGCCAGCAGCTCCGACAGAGTCCAGAACACCGGGGAGCTGTTTTTT. Translation gives CASSSDRVQNTGELFF.

V and J are TRBV7-2 and TRBJ2-2, with D possibly matching TRBD2 (7 bases). Trimming took off 1 base at V and 4 bases at J, with 16 bases between the two ends. The CDR3 is 17 residues long. Per the germline V gene, CDR1 is SGHTA and CDR2 is FQGNSA. CDR3 nucleotide sequence: TGTGCCAGCAGCTTAGGGGGGGGCGCGACCCGCACCGGGGAGCTGTTTTTT. Its protein product is CASSLGGGATRTGELFF.

This clonotype has ten or more counts. V and J are TRBV20-1 and TRBJ2-7, with 9 bases matching TRBD1. Germline values: CDR1 DFQATT, CDR2 SNEGSKA (reference sequence). CDR3 length equals 14 residues. The V segment lost 5 bases and the J segment 1 base; nucleotides outside the gene matches: 6. CDR3: CSAPDRGLSYEQYF. The CDR3 nucleotides read TGCAGTGCTCCGGACAGGGGACTTTCCTACGAGCAGTACTTC.

This clonotype was seen a handful of times. V usage is TRBV20-1 and J usage is TRBJ2-1, with a possible D match to TRBD2 (6 bases). V lost 4 bases and J lost 7, with 8 bases in between. The CDR3 covers 11 residues. In germline, CDR1 is DFQATT, CDR2 SNEGSKA (reference sequence). Here the CDR3 DNA reads TGCAGTGCTACCCGGGGGAATGAGCAGTTCTTC. This codes for CSATRGNEQFF.

The genes are TRBV7-3 and TRBJ2-2; 13 bases fit TRBD2. Germline values: CDR1 SGHTA, CDR2 FQGTGA. V dropped 3 bases and J dropped 6; count of bases not matched to a gene: 7. The CDR3 is 17 amino acids. The CDR3 DNA sequence: TGTGCCAGCAGCTTGAGGACTAGCGGGAGTGTCTCCGGGGAGCTGTTTTTT. As protein: CASSLRTSGSVSGELFF. Full variable domain (remainder filled in from reference TRBV7-3 and TRBJ2-2): GAGVSQTPSNKVTEKGKYVELRCDPISGHTALYWYRQSLGQGPEFLIYFQGTGAADDSGLPNDRFFAVRPEGSVSTLKIQRTERGDSAVYLCASSLRTSGSVSGELFFGEGSRLTVL.